This T cell receptor (beta chain) appears in the sequencing data of a study of CD8 T cells in Susac syndrome. cDNA came from roughly 0.5 to 1 ug RNA primed by random hexamers. Amplification of the TCR beta CDR3 was carried out by immunoSEQ multiplex PCR, which spanned a total of 54 Vbeta and 13 Jbeta segments. MiXCR, run by TCRdb on the immunoSEQ multiplex PCR reads, gives a single entry per CDR3 protein. The top ten clones hold approximately 0.094% of a sample with roughly 200,000 distinct CDR3 sequences, roughly 95% of them seen once. From germline, CDR1 is GTSNPN and CDR2 SVGIG (reference sequence). V lost 5 bases, J lost 8 bases, and 6 bases stayed unmatched. The CDR3 is 14 residues long.

The chain is built from TRBV30 and TRBJ2-3; 14 bases fit TRBD2. Sequences were obtained from CD4+ T cells from PBMCs. This TCR derives from a human donor in good health. In DNA, the CDR3 is TGTGCCTGGGACTCTGGACTAGCGGGAGGTACGCAGTATTTT. Translated: CAWDSGLAGGTQYF.